A single sample gave rise to the 20 T cell receptor beta chains below, sequenced in a study of cytomegalovirus exposure and HLA in healthy donors. Use of 60 Vbeta and 13 Jbeta primers characterized the PCR. Clones were sequenced by immunoSEQ multiplex PCR, and TCRdb holds only the in-frame ones, with some missing. Here the sample spans 180,000 or so clones, over 75% being singletons. Input material: PBMCs. These receptors all stem from a young man in good health and CMV-seropositive.

The chain employs TRBV29-1 and TRBJ2-6; 8 nucleotides line up with TRBD1. Germline V gives CDR1 SQVTM, CDR2 ANQGSEA. The V segment lost 6 bases and the J segment 2 bases; nucleotides outside the gene matches: 9. The CDR3 has 16 residues. The DNA of the CDR3 is TGCAGCGTGCGAAACACAGGGGGTACTGGGGCCAACGTCCTGACTTTC. It specifies CSVRNTGGTGANVLTF.

The chain uses TRBV9 and TRBJ2-7, with 8 bases that match TRBD1. Germline V CDR1 and CDR2: SGDLS, YYNGEE. This CDR3 has 14 residues. Trimming took 3 bases from V and 2 from J; bases not matched to a gene: 4. The CDR3 here is CASSEGTGAYEQYF. The CDR3 region has the DNA TGTGCCAGCAGCGAGGGGACAGGAGCCTACGAGCAGTACTTC.

This rearrangement joins TRBV6-1 to TRBJ1-1; TRBD1 might be the D (6 bases). This CDR3 is built from 18 residues. V gave up 3 bases and J gave up 0 bases, with 20 bases separating them. CDR1 is MNHNS and CDR2 is SASEGT in the germline V gene. The CDR3: CASSDWGRGLTMNTEAFF. The CDR3 region has the DNA TGTGCCAGCAGTGATTGGGGCAGGGGCCTCACCATGAACACTGAAGCTTTCTTT.

This clone was observed a single time. V gene TRBV30 combines with J gene TRBJ2-1; perhaps TRBD2 as D (6 bases). The CDR3 extends over 16 amino acids. V was pared by 4 bases and J by 0 bases, with 16 bases between. Looked up from germline, CDR1 is GTSNPN and CDR2 is SVGIG (reference sequence). CDR3 protein: CAWKLLAEDSYNEQFF. CDR3 DNA sequence: TGTGCCTGGAAACTTTTAGCGGAAGACTCCTACAATGAGCAGTTCTTC.

This clone was seen just once. The V and J genes are TRBV29-1 and TRBJ2-1; 10 nucleotides match TRBD1. CDR1 and CDR2 (germline): SQVTM, ANQGSEA. With 7 bases clipped from V and 5 bases from J, the junction kept 5 bases outside the gene matches. This CDR3 contains 13 residues. Here the CDR3 DNA reads TGCAGCGCTTCGACAGGGGGCAACAATGAGCAGTTCTTC. It yields the protein CSASTGGNNEQFF.

The gene calls are TRBV27 and TRBJ2-7; 7 nucleotides line up with TRBD1. This CDR3 contains 15 residues. Germline V CDR1 and CDR2: MNHEY, SMNVEV (reference sequence). V lost 1 base, J lost 2 bases, and 5 bases stayed unmatched. The CDR3 sequence is CASSLWTGFPYEQYF. In DNA form, the CDR3 reads TGTGCCAGCAGTTTATGGACAGGATTTCCCTACGAGCAGTACTTC.

This clone was seen only once. The chain combines TRBV10-3 with TRBJ2-5, with TRBD2 matching 10 bases. The J call is in doubt because the DNA end fits TRBJ2-7 better. Germline V gives CDR1 ENHRY, CDR2 SYGVKD. This CDR3 spans 14 amino acids. The CDR3 bases are TGTGCCATCAAACAAGCGGGGGGGCTAAACGAGCAGTACTTC. It yields the protein CAIKQAGGLNEQYF.

The V and J genes are TRBV21-1 and TRBJ2-5; the DNA was not used to check the table's D call, TRBD1. TRBV21-1 is given as a pseudogene. This CDR3 comprises 15 residues. The CDR3 protein is CASSKKQGTQETQYF. The CDR3 DNA sequence: TGTGCCAGCAGCAAAAAGCAGGGGACCCAAGAGACCCAGTACTTC.

This clone occurred a few times. For the CDR3, the DNA is TGTGCCAGCAGAAGGAGGGAAGAGACCCAGTACTTC. Translating gives CASRRREETQYF. The genes are TRBV21-1 and TRBJ2-5; the table's D gene call, TRBD2, was not cross checked with the DNA. TRBV21-1 is recorded as a pseudogene. The CDR3 has 12 residues.

This chain links TRBV30 with TRBJ2-7; no clear D gene. Trimming left V 0 bases short and J 3 bases short, with 6 bases between. Germline assignment: CDR1 GTSNPN and CDR2 SVGIG (reference sequence). The CDR3 loop spans 12 amino acids. The DNA for the CDR3 is TGTGCCTGGAGTGTTGGCGGCTACGAGCAGTACTTC. Encoded protein: CAWSVGGYEQYF.

The CDR3 nucleotides read TGCAGCGTTGAAGATACGGAGCGGACCTACGAGCAGTACTTC. Translated: CSVEDTERTYEQYF. The V and J genes are TRBV29-1 and TRBJ2-7; D is perhaps TRBD2 (5 bases). With 0 bases removed from V and 2 bases from J, the gap between germline ends came to 11 bases. This CDR3 is built from 14 residues. Germline values: CDR1 SQVTM, CDR2 ANQGSEA.

This chain links TRBV4-3 with TRBJ2-5; perhaps TRBD2 as D (6 bases). The last part of the DNA fits TRBJ2-7 better; the J call may be wrong. Germline-derived CDR1 and CDR2 are LGHNA and YSLEER. The CDR3 loop spans 15 amino acids. The chain's CDR3 is CASSQDLTGGYEQYF. CDR3 sequence (DNA): TGCGCCAGCAGCCAAGACCTTACTGGGGGGTACGAGCAGTACTTC.

This rearrangement joins TRBV13 to TRBJ1-2, with no clear D. Germline assignment: CDR1 PRHDT and CDR2 FYEKMQ (reference sequence). The CDR3 length is 13 residues. The ends were cut back, 0 bases at V and 8 bases at J, with 10 bases in the middle. The CDR3 coding sequence is TGTGCCAGCAGCTTAGGGGCCGCGAGGGGCTACACCTTC. Its protein product is CASSLGAARGYTF.

The V gene is TRBV6-5, the J gene TRBJ1-4; tentatively, D is TRBD1 (6 bases). V gave up 0 bases and J gave up 10 bases, with 12 bases separating them. Germline V gives CDR1 MNHEY, CDR2 SVGAGI. The CDR3 loop spans 14 amino acids. In nucleotides, the CDR3 is TGTGCCAGCAGTTACTCGATTTTAGGGGGAAAACTGTTTTTT. It yields the protein CASSYSILGGKLFF.

J is TRBJ1-4 and V is TRBV2, with TRBD1 matching over 8 bases. Germline V gene sequence: CDR1 SNHLY, CDR2 FYNNEI. V trimming: 3 bases; J trimming: 11 bases; junction bases outside the gene matches: 5. CDR3 length: 13 residues. CDR3: CASSDKTGGKLFF. The CDR3 DNA sequence: TGTGCCAGCAGTGACAAAACAGGGGGTAAACTGTTTTTT.

The chain has TRBV6-5 and TRBJ2-5, with D possibly matching TRBD2 (6 bases). CDR1 is MNHEY and CDR2 is SVGAGI in the germline V gene. The CDR3 sequence is 13 residues long. Trimming took 4 bases from V and 5 from J, leaving 11 bases between them. The CDR3 here is CASSLGLSETQYF. In nucleotides, the CDR3 is TGTGCCAGCAGTTTAGGACTAAGCGAGACCCAGTACTTC.

The chain carries TRBV5-1 and TRBJ2-7; 10 nucleotides agree with TRBD1. This CDR3 region has 13 residues. The J segment lost 6 bases and the V segment lost 4 bases, leaving 4 bases of the junction unmatched. CDR1 SGHRS and CDR2 YFSETQ come from the germline V gene. The CDR3 loop is CASSATGGTEQYF. The CDR3 nucleotides are TGCGCCAGCAGCGCGACAGGGGGCACCGAGCAGTACTTC.

The chain carries TRBV27 and TRBJ2-5; unclear D gene. The DNA end lines up better with TRBJ2-7; the J call may be wrong. The CDR3 length is 14 residues. CDR1 and CDR2 from the germline V gene are MNHEY and SMNVEV (reference sequence). The CDR3 region has the DNA TGTGCCAGCAGTTTATCACCTAACTCCTACGAGCAGTACTTC. The encoded protein is CASSLSPNSYEQYF.

The rearrangement uses TRBV4-3 and TRBJ2-2; 9 bases are shared with TRBD2. V was clipped by 4 bases and J by 8 bases; unmatched bases: 11. The length of the CDR3 is 16 residues. Germline CDR1 and CDR2: LGHNA and YSLEER. CDR3 region: CASSLGWAGGKGELFF. The CDR3 coding sequence is TGCGCCAGCAGCCTTGGCTGGGCGGGGGGGAAGGGGGAGCTGTTTTTT.

The V call is TRBV20-1, the J call TRBJ2-5; D unclear. The J call may not be correct, given that the DNA end is closer to TRBJ2-7. The length of the CDR3 is 11 residues. Germline values: CDR1 DFQATT, CDR2 SNEGSKA (reference sequence). The CDR3 is CSAISGYEQYF. DNA of the CDR3: TGCAGTGCTATCTCAGGATACGAGCAGTACTTC.